This T cell receptor (beta chain) was documented in a study of shared clonotypes between healthy human individuals. General study results and limits: Non-shared clonotypes displayed generation probabilities falling below those of clonotypes present in all four donors.

TCRdb keeps only in-frame clones here, not all; method: immunoSEQ multiplex PCR. The data contain some 2,500,000 clones, approximately 93% of them singletons. As for this clone: Antigen specificity is unknown.

With V trimmed by 4 bases and J by 5 bases, 5 bases remained unmatched. The CDR3 sequence is 15 residues long. Germline CDR1 is ENHRY and CDR2 is SYGVKD. The specimen was naive CD4+ T cells from PBMCs. Stated subset: CD45RA+ positively selected. The TCR was taken from a man younger than 35 in good health. Some clones in this sample may be carry-over from other donors' samples. The chain employs TRBV10-3 and TRBJ2-2; TRBD1 aligns across 9 bases. CDR3 loop: CAISVRGTGTGELFF. CDR3 sequence (DNA): TGTGCCATCAGTGTGAGGGGGACAGGGACCGGGGAGCTGTTTTTT.